A selection of T cell receptor beta chains follows, all from one sample in a study of T cell clusters in autoimmune cytopenias. Each CDR3 protein gets one entry in TCRdb, which reprocessed the multiplex PCR reads and gives no DNA. Its table records approximately 12,000 distinct CDR3 sequences. These same records also appear under a second study, on T cell repertoires in aging, cancer and after chemotherapy.

The sequencing sample was made of peripheral blood. These receptors were collected from a human donor in good health. CDR3s include the opening cysteine and the closing phenylalanine or tryptophan. Rows give clone size only sometimes, using once, few, many, or a class for an expanded clone.

J: TRBJ2-4
size: medium-sized
V: TRBV30
CDR3: CAWLAANKNIQYF

J: TRBJ2-3
size: NA
V: TRBV28
CDR3: CASSLVGGGLDTQYF

J: TRBJ1-2
size: medium-sized
V: TRBV20-1
CDR3: CSVREGHFYGYTF

J: TRBJ2-1
size: NA
V: TRBV5-4
CDR3: CASSLRLGDNEQFF

J: TRBJ2-7
size: medium-sized
V: TRBV6-1
CDR3: CASSSGQGTVRYEQYF

J: TRBJ2-6
size: medium-sized
V: TRBV7-2
CDR3: CASSSGLRANVLTF

J: TRBJ2-5
size: NA
V: TRBV19
CDR3: CASSTRTVEETQYF

J: TRBJ1-5
size: NA
V: TRBV30
CDR3: CAWSHGSGNQPQHF

J: TRBJ2-7
size: NA
V: TRBV20-1
CDR3: CSAANLPQTNSYEQYF

J: TRBJ2-7
size: NA
V: TRBV7-9
CDR3: CASSLDPGSEQYF

J: TRBJ1-4
size: NA
V: TRBV13
CDR3: CASSHRMGEEKLFF

J: TRBJ1-1
size: NA
V: TRBV14
CDR3: CASSQVGGTEAFF

J: TRBJ1-2
size: medium-sized
V: TRBV15
CDR3: CATSTAFTNYGYTF

J: TRBJ1-2
size: medium-sized
V: TRBV10-3
CDR3: CAIRNGTHSGYTF

J: TRBJ2-2
size: NA
V: TRBV6-2/TRBV6-3
CDR3: CASSYSIRTLDTGELFF

J: TRBJ2-1
size: NA
V: TRBV19
CDR3: CASSLKQRQGPAVFF

J: TRBJ1-2
size: medium-sized
V: TRBV6-5
CDR3: CASSYFDYGYTF

J: TRBJ2-5
size: NA
V: TRBV7-2
CDR3: CASSSTRQGSETQYF

J: TRBJ1-2
size: medium-sized
V: TRBV11-2
CDR3: CASSLDGPSGYTF